The rows below give T cell receptor beta chains drawn from one sample of a study of shared clonotypes between healthy human individuals. Assay used: immunoSEQ multiplex PCR; TCRdb lists only in-frame clones, some missing. The sample has fewer than 500,000 clones, about three quarters seen once. Material: PBMCs. The receptors here all came from a woman aged 35 to 49 in good health. Some clones in this sample may be carry-over from other donors' samples. Each CDR3 is given with its conserved first and last residue. A D gene is named only where the DNA matches it firmly. Clone size is given for some rows only: seen once, a few or many times, or a class if the clone is expanded.

v_call	j_call	d_call	clone_size	cdr3_nt	cdr3_aa
TRBV23-1	TRBJ2-7	TRBD1	NA	TGCGCCAGCAGTCCTTACAGGGGAGAATACGAGCAGTACTTC	CASSPYRGEYEQYF
TRBV28	TRBJ1-1	TRBD1	NA	TGTGCCAGCAGTCCGGGGGGACAGGGGGACACTGAAGCTTTCTTT	CASSPGGQGDTEAFF
TRBV7-2	TRBJ2-1	TRBD2	NA	TGTGCCAGCAGCTTATTTCTAAGCGGGAGTAAAAATGAGCAGTTCTTC	CASSLFLSGSKNEQFF
TRBV7-3	TRBJ2-1	NA	NA	TGTGCCAGCAGCCCATTCGGGACAGGGGTATTCGCGGGAGGGCCGGGCGAGCAGTTCTTC	CASSPFGTGVFAGGPGEQFF
TRBV11-3	TRBJ2-1	TRBD2	NA	TGTGCCAGCAGCTTGGGACTAGGAGGATACAATGAGCAGTTCTTC	CASSLGLGGYNEQFF
TRBV11-2	TRBJ2-4	NA	NA	TGTGCCAGCACCCACGTTAGTGGGGCCGGGGACATTCAGTACTTC	CASTHVSGAGDIQYF
TRBV11-2	TRBJ1-2	TRBD1	NA	TGTGCCAGCAGCCGTACCACAGGGGGCTATGGCTACACCTTC	CASSRTTGGYGYTF
TRBV25-1	TRBJ1-5	NA	NA	TGTGCCAGCAGTGAATCCGGCGGATGTAGCAATCAGCCCCAGCATTTT	CASSESGGCSNQPQHF
TRBV7-2	TRBJ1-5	NA	NA	TGTGCCAGCAGCTTAGGGACACTTAATCAGCCCCAGCATTTT	CASSLGTLNQPQHF
TRBV7-2	TRBJ2-7	NA	NA	TGTGCCAGCAGCCCCCCGGGCCGGGACACCTCCTACGAGCAGTACTTC	CASSPPGRDTSYEQYF
TRBV6-1	TRBJ1-5	TRBD1	few	TGTGCCAGCAGTGATTCCCAGGGGGAATGGCAGCCCCAGCATTTT	CASSDSQGEWQPQHF
TRBV7-9	TRBJ1-3	NA	NA	TGTGCCAGCAGCTTAGTGGGAGGCTCTGGAAACACCATATATTTT	CASSLVGGSGNTIYF
TRBV7-2	TRBJ2-5	TRBD2	NA	TGTGCCAGCAGACCCCATCTAGCGGGAGCAGGTGGAGAGACCCAGTACTTC	CASRPHLAGAGGETQYF
TRBV5-1	TRBJ2-1	TRBD2	NA	TGCGCCAGCAGCTTGTTTTTAACTGGGCTAGCGGAAAAATCGGTCTACAATGAGCAGTTCTTC	CASSLFLTGLAEKSVYNEQFF
TRBV7-9	TRBJ1-2	NA	NA	TGTGCCAGCAGCTTAGGGTCCAGGTTTGGAGGCTACACCTTC	CASSLGSRFGGYTF
TRBV5-1	TRBJ2-7	NA	NA	TGCGCCAGCAGCTTGGCCGGCGTCCTTTACGAGCAGTACTTC	CASSLAGVLYEQYF
TRBV29-1	TRBJ2-1	TRBD1	NA	TGCAGCGTTGAAGACGTTGACAGGGGGCTCGTGGGCAATGAGCAGTTCTTC	CSVEDVDRGLVGNEQFF
TRBV2	TRBJ2-1	NA	NA	TGTGCCAGCAGTGAAGTTAGCACATACAATGAGCAGTTCTTC	CASSEVSTYNEQFF
TRBV11-3	TRBJ2-5	TRBD2	NA	TGTGCCAGCAGCGAGGGAGCGGGAGATGACCAAGAGACCCAGTACTTC	CASSEGAGDDQETQYF
TRBV19	TRBJ2-1	TRBD2	NA	TGTGCCAGTAGCCAATCCGGGACTAGCGGATACAATGAGCAGTTCTTC	CASSQSGTSGYNEQFF
TRBV28	TRBJ1-1	NA	NA	TGTGCCAGCAGTTTATTTGCGAAAAACACTGAAGCTTTCTTT	CASSLFAKNTEAFF